This T cell receptor beta chain was identified during a study of blood T cell repertoires in COVID-19. Looking at the study overall: The origin of the acute and convalescent COVID-19 samples was the United States, Italy and Spain. T cells, B-cell-depleted T cells, or PBMCs provided the cDNA or gDNA that served as material.

This clone has only a few counts. V lost 8 bases and J lost 10, with 22 bases in between. This CDR3 has 15 residues. Per germline, CDR1 SGHRS and CDR2 YFSETQ. In the study's own analysis: The authors estimated nucleated cell counts from reference gene primer amplification. Measured with immunoSEQ multiplex PCR; TCRdb has only the in-frame clones, and not every one. V, J and clone size were drawn from that table, and D and trimming were deduced from the DNA. The sample contains some 240,000 clones, around 83% of which appear only once. What was sequenced was peripheral blood. The TCR sequence derives from a middle-aged woman who had recovered from COVID-19. V usage is TRBV5-1 and J usage is TRBJ1-6, with TRBD1 as a possible D gene (5 bases). CDR3 DNA: TGCGCCAGTACCGGGGGAGGGCAGCTGGAATCACCCCTCCACTTT. This encodes CASTGGGQLESPLHF.